Listed below are T cell receptor beta chains from one sample, sequenced in a study of shared T cell receptors in the human thymus. Sequencing was performed with immunoSEQ multiplex PCR; in TCRdb, only in-frame clones are kept and a portion is missing. The sample shows about 660,000 clones, 70% to 90% of them seen only once. The data were also submitted as part of a second study, on human thymus T cells.

The sample consisted of thymocytes. These receptors were collected from a boy younger than two with a congenital heart defect. Both conserved end residues are part of each CDR3. The D gene is left open where the match is weak. Clone sizes are given selectively: once, few, many, or a class where the clone is expanded.

v_gene	d_gene	abundance	j_gene	CDR3nt	CDR3aa
TRBV29-1	TRBD2	NA	TRBJ2-1	TGCAGCGCCCGAAGACTGGCTAGCGGGAGGACGGACAATGAGCAGTTCTTC	CSARRLASGRTDNEQFF
TRBV11-2	TRBD2	NA	TRBJ2-7	TGTGCCAGCAGCCCTGCGGCGGGAGTCGAGCAGTACTTC	CASSPAAGVEQYF
TRBV4-2	TRBD2	NA	TRBJ2-3	TGTGCCAGCAGCCAAGATAAGCTGAGGCTAGCGGGAGGAGATACGCAGTATTTT	CASSQDKLRLAGGDTQYF
TRBV11-2	NA	NA	TRBJ2-3	TGTGCCAGCAGCTTAGTAGACCGCGGGGACGGGGATACGCAGTATTTT	CASSLVDRGDGDTQYF
TRBV29-1	NA	NA	TRBJ2-1	TGCAGCGTTAATACCACTCACTACTCCTACAATGAGCAGTTCTTC	CSVNTTHYSYNEQFF
TRBV5-1	TRBD2	NA	TRBJ2-1	TGCGCCAGCAGCTTCGAAGAGCGGGACGGTGAGCAGTTCTTC	CASSFEERDGEQFF
TRBV28	TRBD2	NA	TRBJ2-7	TGTGCCAGCACTCCCAGGCGTGCGGGAGTCTACGAGCAGTACTTC	CASTPRRAGVYEQYF
TRBV7-9	TRBD2	NA	TRBJ2-1	TGTGCCAGCAGCGGTAGCGGGAGGGGGTACAATGAGCAGTTCTTC	CASSGSGRGYNEQFF
TRBV7-9	NA	NA	TRBJ2-3	TGTGCCAGCAGGTCCCGGGACACGAATGGGGCGACAGATACGCAGTATTTT	CASRSRDTNGATDTQYF
TRBV9	TRBD1	NA	TRBJ1-1	TGTGCCAGCAGCGAGCCCGTGGACAGGGGGCACACTGAAGCTTTCTTT	CASSEPVDRGHTEAFF
TRBV29-1	TRBD2	NA	TRBJ2-1	TGCAGCGAAATAGCGGGAGGGCCACACAATGAGCAGTTCTTC	CSEIAGGPHNEQFF
TRBV18	NA	few	TRBJ2-4	TGTGCCAGCTCACCACCGACGTCGGGCATTCAGTACTTC	CASSPPTSGIQYF
TRBV6-5	NA	NA	TRBJ1-5	TGTGCCAGCAGTTTCAGGGGTCAGCCCCAGCATTTT	CASSFRGQPQHF
TRBV19	NA	NA	TRBJ1-1	TGTGCCACCCATCCAGGGTTCGATAAGAACACTGAAGCTTTCTTT	CATHPGFDKNTEAFF
TRBV5-6	TRBD1	NA	TRBJ2-5	TGTGCCAGCAGCTTGGTAGGGGGCATCCAAGAGACCCAGTACTTC	CASSLVGGIQETQYF
TRBV6-6	TRBD1	few	TRBJ2-7	TGTGCCAGCAGTTACTCGCACAGGGGGCCCGAGCAGTACTTC	CASSYSHRGPEQYF
TRBV4-3	NA	NA	TRBJ1-5	TGCGCCAGCAGCCAAGATGTGTTGCGGCAGACGAATCAGCCCCAGCATTTT	CASSQDVLRQTNQPQHF
TRBV14	NA	NA	TRBJ2-7	TGTGCCAGCAGCCAAGAGAAACAGGGATTCTACGAGCAGTACTTC	CASSQEKQGFYEQYF
TRBV4-3	NA	NA	TRBJ2-1	TGCGCCAGCAGCCAGGCTAGCGCTCCGAGCTCCTACAATGAGCAGTTCTTC	CASSQASAPSSYNEQFF
TRBV9	TRBD2	NA	TRBJ2-3	TGTGCCAGCAGCGTAGTGGCGGGAGGCGGACTGACCCCCACAGATACGCAGTATTTT	CASSVVAGGGLTPTDTQYF
TRBV2	NA	NA	TRBJ2-5	TGTGCTGTTATTCAAAGGGGGGGCTTGGAGACCCAGTACTTC	CAVIQRGGLETQYF
TRBV27	NA	NA	TRBJ2-2	TGTGCCAGCAGTTCTCCCGCTAGTCTCGGGGAGCTGTTTTTT	CASSSPASLGELFF
TRBV6-6	NA	NA	TRBJ1-5	TGTGCCAGCAGCACGGTGAGGAGGAGGCCCCAGCATTTT	CASSTVRRRPQHF
TRBV10-3	TRBD2	NA	TRBJ2-1	TGTGCCATCGTATCTGGAGCGGGAGAGGGCCATGAGCAGTTCTTC	CAIVSGAGEGHEQFF
TRBV6-5	TRBD1	NA	TRBJ1-1	TGTGCCAGCGGGGGGACAGCTGCAGCTTTCTTT	CASGGTAAAFF
TRBV7-9	NA	NA	TRBJ1-1	TGTGCCAGCGAAAAAGGGGAGGGGAGCACTGAAGCTTTCTTT	CASEKGEGSTEAFF
TRBV11-1	NA	NA	TRBJ2-3	TGTGCCAGCAGCGGGGACGGGCGGGATGCCTCATCTAGCACAGATACGCAGTATTTT	CASSGDGRDASSSTDTQYF
TRBV2	NA	NA	TRBJ2-1	TGTGCCAGCAACCCCTACGGGTGGGGGCCAGCTGAGCAGTTCTTC	CASNPYGWGPAEQFF
TRBV5-6	NA	NA	TRBJ2-1	TGTGCCAGCAGCTTGGGGGGCGAGCAGTTCTTC	CASSLGGEQFF
TRBV11-2	NA	once	TRBJ2-7	TGTGCCAGCAGCTTAGAGTCCCGGGAGAAACCCCACGAGCAGTACTTC	CASSLESREKPHEQYF
TRBV28	NA	NA	TRBJ2-1	TGTGCCAGCAGTTTAGCTAGCCTCCCCCCCGTTCTCAATGAGCAGTTCTTC	CASSLASLPPVLNEQFF
TRBV19	TRBD1	once	TRBJ1-5	TGTGCCAGTGGGGTCCGGGACAGGGGGCTTCTATTCAATCAGCCCCAGCATTTT	CASGVRDRGLLFNQPQHF
TRBV30	NA	NA	TRBJ2-2	TGTGCCTGGAGTGTTGGAGGCGGGGAGCTGTTTTTT	CAWSVGGGELFF
TRBV4-3	TRBD2	NA	TRBJ2-7	TGCGCCAGCAGCCGGGGACTAGCGGGAAGCCGCTACGAGCAGTACTTC	CASSRGLAGSRYEQYF